The present T cell receptor (beta chain) was sequenced within a study of blood T cell repertoires in COVID-19. Study background: The cDNA or gDNA used as material had been derived from T cells, B-cell-depleted T cells, or PBMCs.

Authors' data handling: Reference gene primers were amplified, and this amplification served to estimate nucleated cell counts. TCRdb keeps only in-frame clones here, not all; method: immunoSEQ multiplex PCR. From that table come the V and J calls and clone size; the DNA was used to work out D and trimming. The sample records roughly 110,000 clones, approximately 86% being singletons. The CDR3 has 17 residues. Germline loops: CDR1 SGHNT, CDR2 YYREEE (reference sequence). Losses at the gene ends were 4 bases for V and 2 bases for J; bases not matched to a gene: 14. The chain has TRBV5-4 and TRBJ2-5, with 7 bases fitting TRBD1. The clonotype was recovered from a middle-aged man with acute or convalescent COVID-19. The specimen sequenced was peripheral blood. CDR3 in DNA: TGTGCCAGCAGCCCCAGGACAGGCATGCTGGGTCAAGAGACCCAGTACTTC. Amino acid sequence: CASSPRTGMLGQETQYF.